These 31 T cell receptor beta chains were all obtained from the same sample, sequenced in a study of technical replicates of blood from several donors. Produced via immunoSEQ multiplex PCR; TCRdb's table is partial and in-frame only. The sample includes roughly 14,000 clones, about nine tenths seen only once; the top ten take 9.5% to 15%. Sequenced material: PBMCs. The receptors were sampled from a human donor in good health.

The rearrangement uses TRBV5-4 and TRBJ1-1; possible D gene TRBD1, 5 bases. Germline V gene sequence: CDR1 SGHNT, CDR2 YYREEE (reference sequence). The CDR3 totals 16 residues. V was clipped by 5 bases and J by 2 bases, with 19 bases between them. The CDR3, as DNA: TGTGCCAGCAGTTCCCCCTTGGAGACAGACAACACTGAAGCTTTCTTT. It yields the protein CASSSPLETDNTEAFF.

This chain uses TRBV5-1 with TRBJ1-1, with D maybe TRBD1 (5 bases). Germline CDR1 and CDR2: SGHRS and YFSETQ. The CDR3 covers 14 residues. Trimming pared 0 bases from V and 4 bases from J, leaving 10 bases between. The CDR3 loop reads CASSLGDSSTEAFF. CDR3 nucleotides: TGCGCCAGCAGCTTGGGGGACTCCAGCACTGAAGCTTTCTTT.

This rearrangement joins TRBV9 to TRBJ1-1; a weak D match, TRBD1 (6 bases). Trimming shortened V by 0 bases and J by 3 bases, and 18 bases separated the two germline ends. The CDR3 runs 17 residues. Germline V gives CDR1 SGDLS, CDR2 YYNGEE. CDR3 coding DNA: TGTGCCAGCAGCGTAGCGGGGGGCCCTCCTTTGGACACTGAAGCTTTCTTT. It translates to CASSVAGGPPLDTEAFF.

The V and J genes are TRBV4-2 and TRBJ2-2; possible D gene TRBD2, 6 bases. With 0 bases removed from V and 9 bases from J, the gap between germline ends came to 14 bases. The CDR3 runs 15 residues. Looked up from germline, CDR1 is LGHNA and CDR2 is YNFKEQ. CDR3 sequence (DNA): TGTGCCAGCAGCCAAGATGTGGTAGCGGCCAGGGAGCTGTTTTTT. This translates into CASSQDVVAARELFF.

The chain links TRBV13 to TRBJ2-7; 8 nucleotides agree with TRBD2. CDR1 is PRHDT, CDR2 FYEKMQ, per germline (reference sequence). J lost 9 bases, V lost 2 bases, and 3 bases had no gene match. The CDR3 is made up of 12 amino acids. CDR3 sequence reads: CASSLLSGGQYF. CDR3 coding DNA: TGTGCCAGCAGCTTATTGAGCGGGGGGCAGTACTTC.

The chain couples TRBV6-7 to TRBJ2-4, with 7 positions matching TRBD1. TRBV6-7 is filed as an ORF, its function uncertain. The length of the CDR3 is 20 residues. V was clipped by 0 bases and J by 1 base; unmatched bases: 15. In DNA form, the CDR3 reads TGTGCCAGCAGTTACTCAGTGGACAGGATGATGAATCAGGCCAAAAACATTCAGTACTTC. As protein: CASSYSVDRMMNQAKNIQYF.

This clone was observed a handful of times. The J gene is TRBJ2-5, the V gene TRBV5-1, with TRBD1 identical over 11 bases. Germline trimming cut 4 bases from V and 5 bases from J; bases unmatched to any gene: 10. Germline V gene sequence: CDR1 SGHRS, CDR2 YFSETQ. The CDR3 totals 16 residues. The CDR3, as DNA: TGCGCCAGCAGCGACGGGACAGGGGGACTCCCGGAGACCCAGTACTTC. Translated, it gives CASSDGTGGLPETQYF.

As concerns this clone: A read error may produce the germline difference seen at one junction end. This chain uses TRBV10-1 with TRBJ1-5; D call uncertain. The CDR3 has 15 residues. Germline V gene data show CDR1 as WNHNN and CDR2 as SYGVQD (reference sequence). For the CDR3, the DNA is TGCGCCAGCAGTGAGAGTCAATCACGGCCTCAGGCCCAGCATTTT. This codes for CASSESQSRPQAQHF.

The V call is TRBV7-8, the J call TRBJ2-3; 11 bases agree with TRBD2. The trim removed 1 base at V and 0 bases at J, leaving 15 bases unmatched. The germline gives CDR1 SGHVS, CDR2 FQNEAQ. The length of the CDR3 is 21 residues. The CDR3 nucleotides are TGTGCCAGCAGCTTAGAGCCCATGCCGGGACTAGCGGCAGCTAGCACAGATACGCAGTATTTT. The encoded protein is CASSLEPMPGLAAASTDTQYF. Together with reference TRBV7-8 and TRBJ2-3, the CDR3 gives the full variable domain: GAGVSQSPRYKVAKRGQDVALRCDPISGHVSLFWYQQALGQGPEFLTYFQNEAQLDKSGLPSDRFFAERPEGSVSTLKIQRTQQEDSAVYLCASSLEPMPGLAAASTDTQYFGPGTRLTVL.

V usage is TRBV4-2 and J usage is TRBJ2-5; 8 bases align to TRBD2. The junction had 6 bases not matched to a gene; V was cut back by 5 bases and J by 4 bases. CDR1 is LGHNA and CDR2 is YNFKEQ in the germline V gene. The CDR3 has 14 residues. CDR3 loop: CASSASLAGETQYF. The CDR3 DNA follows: TGTGCCAGCAGCGCTTCCCTAGCGGGAGAGACCCAGTACTTC.

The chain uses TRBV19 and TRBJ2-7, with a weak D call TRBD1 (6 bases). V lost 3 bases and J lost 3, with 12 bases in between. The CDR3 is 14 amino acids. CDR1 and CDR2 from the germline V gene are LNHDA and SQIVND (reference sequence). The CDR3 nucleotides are TGTGCCAGTAGTATTTACACAGGGCACTACGAGCAGTACTTC. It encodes CASSIYTGHYEQYF.

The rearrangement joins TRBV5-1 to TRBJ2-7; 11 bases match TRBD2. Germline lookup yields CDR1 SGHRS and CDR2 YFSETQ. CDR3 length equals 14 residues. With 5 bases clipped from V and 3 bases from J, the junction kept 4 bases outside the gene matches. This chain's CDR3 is CASRYTSGSYEQYF. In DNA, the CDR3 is TGCGCCAGCAGGTACACTAGCGGGAGCTACGAGCAGTACTTC.

The CDR3 here is CASSEAWELAVSTGELFF. CDR3 in DNA: TGTGCCAGCAGTGAAGCGTGGGAACTAGCCGTGAGCACCGGGGAGCTGTTTTTT. The V call is TRBV2, the J call TRBJ2-2, with D perhaps matching TRBD2 (6 bases). This CDR3 contains 18 residues. The germline CDR1 and CDR2 sequences are SNHLY and FYNNEI. V was cut by 0 bases and J by 4 bases, with 18 bases left in between.

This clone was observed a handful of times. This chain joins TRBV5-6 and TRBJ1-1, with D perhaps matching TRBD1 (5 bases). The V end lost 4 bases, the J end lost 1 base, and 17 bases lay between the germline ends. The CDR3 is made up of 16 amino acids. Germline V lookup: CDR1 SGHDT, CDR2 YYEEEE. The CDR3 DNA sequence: TGTGCCAGCAGCCCGGGGAAGGGGACTTGGAACACTGAAGCTTTCTTT. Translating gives CASSPGKGTWNTEAFF.

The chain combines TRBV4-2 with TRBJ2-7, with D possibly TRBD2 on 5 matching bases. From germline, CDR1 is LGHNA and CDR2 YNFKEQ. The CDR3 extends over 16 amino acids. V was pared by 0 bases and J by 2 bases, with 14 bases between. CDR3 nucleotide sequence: TGTGCCAGCAGCCAAGAGTATGACGGGAACCCCTACGAGCAGTACTTC. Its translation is CASSQEYDGNPYEQYF.

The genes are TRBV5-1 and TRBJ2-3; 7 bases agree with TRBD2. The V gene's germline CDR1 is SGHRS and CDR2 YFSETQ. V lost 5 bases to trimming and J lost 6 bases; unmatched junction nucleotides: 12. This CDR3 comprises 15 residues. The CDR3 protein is CASRRAGDVQDTQYF. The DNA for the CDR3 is TGCGCCAGCAGGCGGGCGGGAGATGTGCAGGATACGCAGTATTTT. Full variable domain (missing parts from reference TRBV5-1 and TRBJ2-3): KAGVTQTPRYLIKTRGQQVTLSCSPISGHRSVSWYQQTPGQGLQFLFEYFSETQRNKGNFPGRFSGRQFSNSRSEMNVSTLELGDSALYLCASRRAGDVQDTQYFGPGTRLTVL.

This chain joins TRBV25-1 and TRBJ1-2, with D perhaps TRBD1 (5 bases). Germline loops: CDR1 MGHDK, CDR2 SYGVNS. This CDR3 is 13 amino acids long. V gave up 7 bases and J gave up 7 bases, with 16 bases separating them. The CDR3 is CASTPSGGFGYTF. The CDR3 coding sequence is TGTGCCAGCACCCCGAGCGGGGGGTTTGGCTACACCTTC.

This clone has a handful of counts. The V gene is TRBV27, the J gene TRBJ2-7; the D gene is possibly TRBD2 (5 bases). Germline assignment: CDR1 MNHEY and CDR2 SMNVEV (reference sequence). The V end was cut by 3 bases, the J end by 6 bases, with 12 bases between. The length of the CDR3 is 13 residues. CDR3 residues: CASSFTAAGEQYF. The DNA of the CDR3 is TGTGCCAGCAGTTTCACAGCGGCGGGCGAGCAGTACTTC.

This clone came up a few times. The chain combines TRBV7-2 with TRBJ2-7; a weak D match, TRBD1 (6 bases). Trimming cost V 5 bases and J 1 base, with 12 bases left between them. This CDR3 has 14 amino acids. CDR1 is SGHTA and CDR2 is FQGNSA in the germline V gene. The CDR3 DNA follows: TGTGCCAGCAGCCCACAGGGTTTGTCCTACGAGCAGTACTTC. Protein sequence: CASSPQGLSYEQYF.

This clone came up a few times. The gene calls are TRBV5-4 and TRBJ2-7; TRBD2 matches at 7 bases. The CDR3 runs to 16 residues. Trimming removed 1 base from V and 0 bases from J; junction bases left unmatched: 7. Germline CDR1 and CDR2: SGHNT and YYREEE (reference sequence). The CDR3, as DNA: TGTGCCAGCAGCTTGATTGGGGGGGTCCGCTCCTACGAGCAGTACTTC. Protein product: CASSLIGGVRSYEQYF.

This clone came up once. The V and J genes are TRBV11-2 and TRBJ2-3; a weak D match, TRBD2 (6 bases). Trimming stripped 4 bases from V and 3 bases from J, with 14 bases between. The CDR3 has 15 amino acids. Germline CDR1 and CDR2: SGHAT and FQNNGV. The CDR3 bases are TGTGCCAGCAGCTCTGCTCCGGGGGAGACAGATACGCAGTATTTT. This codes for CASSSAPGETDTQYF.

The CDR3 loop reads CASSPSSTGELFF. The CDR3, as DNA: TGTGCCAGCAGTCCGAGTTCCACCGGGGAGCTGTTTTTT. This chain joins TRBV27 and TRBJ2-2; D not certain. Trimming left V 5 bases short and J 4 bases short, with 8 bases between. Germline V CDR1 and CDR2: MNHEY, SMNVEV (reference sequence). The CDR3 totals 13 residues.

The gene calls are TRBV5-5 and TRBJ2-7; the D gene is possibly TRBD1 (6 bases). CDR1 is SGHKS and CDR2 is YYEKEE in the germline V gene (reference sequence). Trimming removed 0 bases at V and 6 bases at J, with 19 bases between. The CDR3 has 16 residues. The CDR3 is CASSLDTGTSYAEQYF. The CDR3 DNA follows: TGTGCCAGCAGCTTGGATACCGGGACAAGCTACGCCGAGCAGTACTTC.

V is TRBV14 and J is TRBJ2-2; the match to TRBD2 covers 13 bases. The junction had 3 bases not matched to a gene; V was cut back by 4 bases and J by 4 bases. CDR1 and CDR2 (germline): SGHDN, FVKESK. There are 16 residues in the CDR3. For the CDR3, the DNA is TGTGCCAGCAGCCGGCGGACTAGCGGGAGCACCGGGGAGCTGTTTTTT. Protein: CASSRRTSGSTGELFF.

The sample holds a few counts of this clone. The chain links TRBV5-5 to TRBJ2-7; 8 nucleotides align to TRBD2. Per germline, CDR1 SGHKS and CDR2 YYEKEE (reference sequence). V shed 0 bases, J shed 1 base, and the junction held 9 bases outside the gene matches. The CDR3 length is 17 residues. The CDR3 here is CASSLGLAGGTSYEQYF. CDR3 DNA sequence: TGTGCCAGCAGCTTGGGTCTAGCGGGCGGAACTTCCTACGAGCAGTACTTC.

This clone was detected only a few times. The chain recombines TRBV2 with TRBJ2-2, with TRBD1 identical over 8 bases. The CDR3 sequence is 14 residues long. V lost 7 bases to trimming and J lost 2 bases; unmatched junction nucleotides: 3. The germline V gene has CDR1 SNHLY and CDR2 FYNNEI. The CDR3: CASKAGGNTGELFF. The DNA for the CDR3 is TGTGCCAGCAAAGCAGGGGGCAACACCGGGGAGCTGTTTTTT. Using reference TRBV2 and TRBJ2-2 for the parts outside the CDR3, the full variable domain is EPEVTQTPSHQVTQMGQEVILRCVPISNHLYFYWYRQILGQKVEFLVSFYNNEISEKSEIFDDQFSVERPDGSNFTLKIRSTKLEDSAMYFCASKAGGNTGELFFGEGSRLTVL.

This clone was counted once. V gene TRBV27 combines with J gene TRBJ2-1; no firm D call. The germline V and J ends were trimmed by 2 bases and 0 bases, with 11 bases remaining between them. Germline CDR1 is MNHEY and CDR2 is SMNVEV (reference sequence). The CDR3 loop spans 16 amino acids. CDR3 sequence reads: CASSLIGFSSYNEQFF. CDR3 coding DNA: TGTGCCAGCAGTTTAATCGGGTTCAGCTCCTACAATGAGCAGTTCTTC.

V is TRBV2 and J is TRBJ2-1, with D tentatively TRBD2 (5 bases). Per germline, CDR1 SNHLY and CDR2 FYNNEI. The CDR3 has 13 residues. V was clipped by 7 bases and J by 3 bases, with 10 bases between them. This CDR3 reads CASTTGIYNEQFF. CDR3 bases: TGTGCCAGCACAACGGGAATCTACAATGAGCAGTTCTTC.

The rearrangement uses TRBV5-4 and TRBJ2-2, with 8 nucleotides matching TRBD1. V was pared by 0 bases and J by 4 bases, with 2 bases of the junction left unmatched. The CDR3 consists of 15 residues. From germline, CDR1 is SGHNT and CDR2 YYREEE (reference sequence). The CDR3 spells CASSLGTGGTGELFF. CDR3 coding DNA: TGTGCCAGCAGCTTGGGCACAGGGGGCACCGGGGAGCTGTTTTTT.

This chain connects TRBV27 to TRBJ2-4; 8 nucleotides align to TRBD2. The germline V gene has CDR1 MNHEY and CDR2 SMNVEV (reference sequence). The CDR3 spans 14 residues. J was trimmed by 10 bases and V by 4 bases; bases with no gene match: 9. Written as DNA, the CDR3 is TGTGCCAGCAGTTGGGCAGCGGGAGAGGGGATTCAGTACTTC. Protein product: CASSWAAGEGIQYF.

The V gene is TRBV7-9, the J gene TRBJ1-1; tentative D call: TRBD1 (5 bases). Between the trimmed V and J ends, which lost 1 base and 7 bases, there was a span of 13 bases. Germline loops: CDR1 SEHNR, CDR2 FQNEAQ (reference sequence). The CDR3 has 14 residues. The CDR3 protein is CASSLGQGYGEAFF. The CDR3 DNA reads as TGTGCCAGCAGCTTAGGCCAGGGTTATGGTGAAGCTTTCTTT.